The entry that follows covers one T cell receptor beta chain sequence. The clone's antigen remains unknown. The sample holds no much larger clone one base away, and base qualities are not on file. The donors were under 40 Caucasian individuals from Russia, aged roughly 6 to 100 years, who were systemically healthy. About 9.1 milliliters of peripheral blood were collected from each donor into EDTA-treated Vacutainer tubes. Ficoll-Paque density-gradient centrifugation was used to isolate PBMCs, with at least 7 million obtained per sample. Trizol reagent was used to extract total RNA from the PBMCs, yielding at least 5.5 micrograms per sample. For every donor, flow cytometry on a PBMC aliquot measured the percentage of naive CD45RAhigh/CD27high T cells. The protocol used for the library was 5' RACE. Data came from an Illumina HiSeq 2500. A second roughly 7 to 11 cycle PCR used a sample-barcoded 5' primer and a J-beta primer mix. Each TCR beta cDNA molecule received a unique molecular identifier from a template-switch 5' adaptor carrying 12 random nucleotides. Each sample yielded at least 2.5 million CDR3-containing paired-end reads. The Mint cDNA synthesis kit, primed by a TRBC-specific oligonucleotide, was used to synthesize first-strand cDNA from all RNA. All cDNA was treated with uracil-DNA glycosylase and then went through a first 18-cycle PCR with the universal primers M1SS and BC2_uni_R. Per the original workflow: Each sample was normalized by randomly selecting 1 million high-quality reads, each carrying a distinct molecular identifier. Reads sharing molecular identifiers were discarded rather than binned into consensus sequences. MiTCR, set to a Q25 quality threshold and the strictest error-elimination algorithm, was used for CDR3 identification, clonotype clustering and error correction. A nonparametric unseen species model with Euler transformation was used to estimate a lower bound on total TCR beta diversity. In-frame beta chains were kept once TCRdb had trimmed the public reads at Q25 with fastp and called clones with MiXCR. When rows share a CDR3 protein, they turn into one entry using the most common DNA and genes. The V and J calls, along with clone size, are taken from TCRdb and not from the paper's own processing. This sample gives 800,000 to 950,000 distinct CDR3 sequences in total; 48% of them show up just once. The ten most abundant clones make up around an eighth of the sample.

This sample was taken from a study of blood T cells in healthy people across ages (dated by TCRdb to about 2015). As for the study more broadly: In model experiments, roughly one uniquely barcoded TCR beta cDNA molecule per two T cells was captured by template switching. The study measured age-related changes in TCR beta repertoire diversity using deep sequencing normalized with unique cDNA molecular identifiers. The donors were divided into four age groups: young (average roughly 15 years), middle-aged (around 41), aged (about 60) and long-lived (approximately 74). Donors of different ages were randomly distributed across sequencing lanes to avoid experimental bias. The study analyzed two additional independent replicas of 1 million unique cDNA reads from the same blood draw for two donors, one aged 18 to 30 and one aged 80 or older. Study-wide conclusions, independent of this receptor: Bulk unsorted PBMC profiling prevented conclusive comparison of naive and antigen-experienced compartments. There was a strong correlation between observed TCR beta diversity and the percentage of naive T cells measured by flow cytometry. Estimates of total diversity based on one million sequenced T cells were regarded as lower bounds and as underestimates. As age increased, observed TCR beta diversity per million T cells dropped in a roughly linear way, and a significant reduction was already evident by age 40. The CMV infection status of donors was not known, potentially confounding age-related changes in expanded clonotypes. Compared with the aged group, the long-lived group had more naive CD4+ T cells, fewer expanded clones and increased TCR diversity, suggesting age selection.

Reading from cysteine to phenylalanine, the CDR3 counts 15 amino acids. The read is trimmed to its CDR3 DNA, 45 bases read in frame from base 1. CDR1 and CDR2, looked up from the germline V gene (reference sequence), are SEHNR and FQNEAQ. The trim is 1 base for V and 3 bases for J, with a gap of 12 bases between the germline ends. The source is a man aged 25-45 years in good health. The chain uses TRBV7-9 and TRBJ1-1; the D region possibly corresponds to TRBD1 (6 bases align). The sequenced material came from blood. This receptor has the CDR3 CASSLVGGEDTEAFF. The DNA sequence is TGTGCCAGCAGCTTAGTTGGGGGCGAGGACACTGAAGCTTTCTTT. The CDR3, completed at both ends by the reference TRBV7-9 and TRBJ1-1 genes, gives the full variable domain DTGVSQNPRHKITKRGQNVTFRCDPISEHNRLYWYRQTLGQGPEFLTYFQNEAQLEKSRLLSDRFSAERPKGSFSTLEIQRTEQGDSAMYLCASSLVGGEDTEAFFGQGTRLTVV.